These 28 T cell receptor beta chains were sequenced from one sample in a study of CD8 T cells in Susac syndrome. RNA in amounts of roughly 0.45 to 1 ug was reverse transcribed with random hexamers. TCRdb re-analysed the immunoSEQ multiplex PCR reads in MiXCR, keeping a single row per CDR3 protein. This table has about 150,000 distinct CDR3 sequences, roughly 95% appearing once. The specimen sequenced was CD8+ T cells from PBMCs. Receptor source: a human donor with multiple sclerosis.

J is TRBJ2-3 and V is TRBV27; D gene unclear. V lost 6 bases, J lost 4 bases, and 5 bases lay in between. Per the germline V gene, CDR1 is MNHEY and CDR2 is SMNVEV (reference sequence). The CDR3 runs 11 residues. The CDR3 loop reads CASRQADTQYF. The CDR3, as DNA: TGTGCCAGCAGGCAGGCAGATACGCAGTATTTT.

The rearrangement links TRBV29-1 to TRBJ1-1, with no clear D. V was shortened by 3 bases and J by 3 bases, with 5 bases between the two germline ends. Germline CDR1 and CDR2: SQVTM and ANQGSEA. The length of the CDR3 is 11 residues. The CDR3 sequence is CSVDTYTEAFF. The DNA for the CDR3 is TGCAGCGTTGACACCTACACTGAAGCTTTCTTT. Complete variable domain (other parts from reference TRBV29-1 and TRBJ1-1): SAVISQKPSRDICQRGTSLTIQCQVDSQVTMMFWYRQQPGQSLTLIATANQGSEATYESGFVIDKFPISRPNLTFSTLTVSNMSPEDSSIYLCSVDTYTEAFFGQGTRLTVV.

The chain recombines TRBV15 with TRBJ2-3; D not resolved. This CDR3 comprises 12 residues. Trimming pared 6 bases from V and 6 bases from J, leaving 10 bases between. From germline, CDR1 is LNHNV and CDR2 YYDKDF (reference sequence). The CDR3 DNA follows: TGTGCCACCAGGTGGCGAGAGGATACGCAGTATTTT. Its translation: CATRWREDTQYF.

The chain is built from TRBV6-6 and TRBJ2-7, with TRBD1 matching over 9 bases. Germline V CDR1 and CDR2: MNHNY, SVGAGI (reference sequence). The CDR3 runs to 14 residues. J lost 5 bases, V lost 6 bases, and 8 bases had no gene match. The CDR3, as DNA: TGTGCCAGCAGCAAAGGGACAGGGATCGACGAGCAGTACGTC. Amino acid sequence: CASSKGTGIDEQYV.

The chain employs TRBV20-1 and TRBJ2-1, with 12 bases matching TRBD2. The CDR3 length is 15 residues. Unmatched junction bases numbered 1, after V lost 2 bases and J lost 2 bases. The germline CDR1 and CDR2 sequences are DFQATT and SNEGSKA (reference sequence). The CDR3 DNA is TGCAGTGCTAGACGGACTAGCGGGGCCTACAATGAGCAGTTCTTC. Its protein product is CSARRTSGAYNEQFF.

The chain links TRBV27 to TRBJ2-6; D may be TRBD1 (6 bases). Germline V gene data show CDR1 as MNHEY and CDR2 as SMNVEV (reference sequence). This CDR3 contains 19 residues. The V gene lost 3 bases and the J gene lost 0 bases, with 18 bases spanning the gap. CDR3 sequence: CASSLKTGLITSGANVLTF. The CDR3 nucleotides are TGTGCCAGCAGTTTGAAGACAGGCCTAATTACCTCTGGGGCCAACGTCCTGACTTTC.

The chain carries TRBV5-1 and TRBJ2-1; 12 positions agree with TRBD2. The CDR3 totals 15 residues. J was trimmed by 8 bases and V by 6 bases; bases with no gene match: 9. Germline lookup yields CDR1 SGHRS and CDR2 YFSETQ. This chain's CDR3 is CASTTRLAGEDEQFF. The CDR3 nucleotides read TGCGCCAGCACGACGAGACTAGCGGGGGAAGATGAGCAGTTCTTC.

CDR3 residues: CASTLGGSDTQYF. The CDR3 bases are TGTGCCAGCACCCTCGGGGGGAGCGATACGCAGTATTTT. The chain uses TRBV7-9 and TRBJ2-3; 7 bases map to TRBD2. This CDR3 contains 13 residues. V gave up 7 bases and J gave up 6 bases; unmatched junction bases: 7. Germline V gives CDR1 SEHNR, CDR2 FQNEAQ (reference sequence).

The chain has TRBV19 and TRBJ1-1, with unresolved D. Germline CDR1 LNHDA, CDR2 SQIVND (reference sequence). Trimming pared 1 base from V and 1 base from J, leaving 4 bases between. This CDR3 is 13 amino acids long. CDR3 sequence (DNA): TGTGCCAGTAGTATAGGTAAGAACACTGAAGCTTTCTTT. Protein product: CASSIGKNTEAFF. Full variable domain (remainder filled in from reference TRBV19 and TRBJ1-1): DGGITQSPKYLFRKEGQNVTLSCEQNLNHDAMYWYRQDPGQGLRLIYYSQIVNDFQKGDIAEGYSVSREKKESFPLTVTSAQKNPTAFYLCASSIGKNTEAFFGQGTRLTVV.

The genes are TRBV20-1 and TRBJ1-5, with D possibly being TRBD1 (5 bases). CDR1 and CDR2 from the germline V gene are DFQATT and SNEGSKA (reference sequence). The ends were cut back, 3 bases at V and 4 bases at J, with 16 bases in the middle. This CDR3 has 15 amino acids. CDR3 DNA sequence: TGCAGTGCTAGCCAGGGAAGGGCTAGTAATCAGCCCCAGCATTTT. It translates to CSASQGRASNQPQHF.

The chain is built from TRBV12-3 or TRBV12-4 and TRBJ1-6; TRBD1 is a possible D gene (5 bases). Trimming removed 3 bases at V and 7 bases at J, with 10 bases between. The CDR3 totals 14 residues. The CDR3 is CASSFRQGNSPLHF. DNA of the CDR3: TGTGCCAGCAGTTTTCGGCAGGGAAATTCACCCCTCCACTTT.

This clonotype appeared once. The rearrangement uses TRBV4-2 and TRBJ1-1; TRBD1 matches at 7 bases. This CDR3 has 15 amino acids. Germline V gene lookup returns CDR1 LGHNA and CDR2 YNFKEQ. V gave up 0 bases and J gave up 4 bases; unmatched junction bases: 5. The CDR3 protein is CASSQDLAGGTEAFF. The DNA for the CDR3 is TGTGCCAGCAGCCAAGATTTGGCAGGGGGCACTGAAGCTTTCTTT.

The CDR3 reads CASSLESGHNEQFF. Written as DNA, the CDR3 is TGTGCCAGCAGCTTAGAAAGCGGCCACAATGAGCAGTTCTTC. This sequence joins TRBV7-8 and TRBJ2-1, with D possibly being TRBD2 (5 bases). V was shortened by 1 base and J by 5 bases, with 9 bases between the two germline ends. Germline assignment: CDR1 SGHVS and CDR2 FQNEAQ. The CDR3 spans 14 residues.

The chain couples TRBV4-1 to TRBJ1-5, with unresolved D. V dropped 2 bases and J dropped 7 bases, with 12 bases sitting between them. The germline V gene has CDR1 MGHRA and CDR2 YSYEKL. The CDR3 runs to 14 residues. The CDR3 DNA reads as TGCGCCAGCAGCCAAACCCTCGGTCTCCAGCCCCAGCATTTT. Translating it yields CASSQTLGLQPQHF.

This chain links TRBV14 with TRBJ2-1; 9 nucleotides align to TRBD1. CDR3 size: 16 residues. Germline values: CDR1 SGHDN, CDR2 FVKESK. V was clipped by 3 bases and J by 7 bases; unmatched bases: 10. The CDR3 spells CASSHPGTGRRNEQFF. The DNA of the CDR3 is TGTGCCAGCAGCCACCCCGGGACAGGGCGTAGGAATGAGCAGTTCTTC.

The chain uses TRBV29-1 and TRBJ1-2, with D perhaps TRBD1 (5 bases). Trimming removed 7 bases at V and 2 bases at J, with 17 bases between. CDR3 size: 14 residues. Germline CDR1 is SQVTM and CDR2 is ANQGSEA. CDR3 residues: CSADRWDGNYGYTF. The CDR3 DNA is TGCAGCGCCGATCGGTGGGACGGCAACTATGGCTACACCTTC. Looking up the rest from reference TRBV29-1 and TRBJ1-2 gives the full variable domain: SAVISQKPSRDICQRGTSLTIQCQVDSQVTMMFWYRQQPGQSLTLIATANQGSEATYESGFVIDKFPISRPNLTFSTLTVSNMSPEDSSIYLCSADRWDGNYGYTFGSGTRLTVV.

The chain recombines TRBV2 with TRBJ2-1; 8 nucleotides line up with TRBD2. With V trimmed by 6 bases and J by 8 bases, 18 bases remained unmatched. The V gene's germline CDR1 is SNHLY and CDR2 FYNNEI. CDR3 length equals 17 residues. CDR3 protein: CASSEFGLAVGGYEQFF. In DNA form, the CDR3 reads TGTGCCAGCAGCGAATTCGGACTAGCAGTAGGGGGGTATGAGCAGTTCTTC.

The V call is TRBV7-2, the J call TRBJ2-1; TRBD2 matches at 7 bases. After removal of 5 bases from V and 10 bases from J, the junction contained 8 bases not matched to a gene. CDR1 is SGHTA and CDR2 is FQGNSA in the germline V gene. The CDR3 totals 13 residues. As DNA, the CDR3 is TGTGCCAGCAGCCTGGAAAGTAGCGGGGAGCAGTTCTTC. As protein: CASSLESSGEQFF. Complete variable domain (other parts from reference TRBV7-2 and TRBJ2-1): GAGVSQSPSNKVTEKGKDVELRCDPISGHTALYWYRQSLGQGLEFLIYFQGNSAPDKSGLPSDRFSAERTGGSVSTLTIQRTQQEDSAVYLCASSLESSGEQFFGPGTRLTVL.

The chain couples TRBV15 to TRBJ2-1, with D uncertain. This CDR3 has 11 residues. Per germline, CDR1 LNHNV and CDR2 YYDKDF (reference sequence). V shed 2 bases and J shed 5 bases, with 1 base lying between them. CDR3 in amino acids: CATSRNNEQFF. CDR3 coding DNA: TGTGCCACCAGCAGAAACAATGAGCAGTTCTTC.

The chain recombines TRBV29-1 with TRBJ1-1, with D possibly matching TRBD1 (5 bases). Germline CDR1 is SQVTM and CDR2 is ANQGSEA. Trimming took 2 bases from V and 3 from J, leaving 10 bases between them. This CDR3 spans 13 amino acids. The CDR3 DNA reads TGCAGCGTTGAACCCAGGGCGGACACTGAAGCTTTCTTT. Translation: CSVEPRADTEAFF.

This CDR3 is CASRSYYGYTF. The DNA of the CDR3 is TGTGCCAGCAGATCTTATTATGGCTACACCTTC. V gene TRBV27 combines with J gene TRBJ1-2; no clear D. The CDR3 has 11 residues. Per the germline V gene, CDR1 is MNHEY and CDR2 is SMNVEV (reference sequence). The V end was cut by 6 bases, the J end by 5 bases, with 7 bases between.

J is TRBJ2-5 and V is TRBV20-1; D perhaps matches TRBD1 (5 bases). This CDR3 region has 13 residues. In germline, CDR1 is DFQATT, CDR2 SNEGSKA (reference sequence). Trimming shortened V by 6 bases and J by 5 bases, and 16 bases separated the two germline ends. Here the CDR3 reads CSAGDGPWETQYF. For the CDR3, the DNA is TGCAGTGCAGGGGATGGACCCTGGGAGACCCAGTACTTC.

This clonotype has a single count. V usage is TRBV29-1 and J usage is TRBJ1-1; no definite D call. The V end was cut by 2 bases, the J end by 1 base, with 5 bases between. There are 12 residues in the CDR3. Germline CDR1 SQVTM, CDR2 ANQGSEA. CDR3 protein: CSVEHRNTEAFF. CDR3 nucleotides: TGCAGCGTTGAACACAGGAACACTGAAGCTTTCTTT.

V and J are TRBV2 and TRBJ2-7, with TRBD2 matching 9 bases. With 5 bases clipped from V and 0 bases from J, the junction kept 8 bases outside the gene matches. Germline V gene sequence: CDR1 SNHLY, CDR2 FYNNEI. This CDR3 is 16 amino acids long. For the CDR3, the DNA is TGTGCCAGCAGTTACGATTTAGCGGGGGACTCCTACGAGCAGTACGTC. Translation gives CASSYDLAGDSYEQYV.

The rearrangement links TRBV12-3 or TRBV12-4 to TRBJ1-1; D is possibly TRBD1 (6 bases). This CDR3 comprises 15 residues. Between the trimmed V and J ends, which lost 8 bases and 5 bases, there was a span of 21 bases. The chain's CDR3 is CASADSSSGLTEAFF. For the CDR3, the DNA is TGTGCCAGCGCGGACAGCTCCTCGGGTTTGACTGAAGCTTTCTTT.

V and J are TRBV29-1 and TRBJ2-7; 10 bases fit TRBD1. The CDR3 loop spans 13 amino acids. Germline CDR1 and CDR2: SQVTM and ANQGSEA. V was clipped by 7 bases and J by 1 base; unmatched bases: 4. The CDR3 reads CSARQGASYEQYF. As DNA, the CDR3 is TGCAGCGCAAGACAGGGGGCTTCCTACGAGCAGTACTTC.

The chain recombines TRBV30 with TRBJ1-5, with D tentatively TRBD1 (6 bases). Germline-derived CDR1 and CDR2 are GTSNPN and SVGIG (reference sequence). V was clipped by 4 bases and J by 4 bases, with 14 bases between them. The CDR3 contains 14 residues. CDR3 loop: CAWTSRDINQPQHF. The CDR3 DNA sequence: TGTGCCTGGACAAGTAGGGACATAAATCAGCCCCAGCATTTT.

The chain links TRBV30 to TRBJ2-2, with a weak D call TRBD2 (5 bases). The CDR3 length is 15 residues. The germline V and J ends were trimmed by 4 bases and 3 bases, with 15 bases remaining between them. Germline assignment: CDR1 GTSNPN and CDR2 SVGIG (reference sequence). The CDR3 DNA reads as TGTGCCTGGAAGGAGGCAACAGCTGACACCGGGGAGCTGTTTTTT. This sequence encodes CAWKEATADTGELFF.